Listed below are T cell receptor beta chains from one sample, sequenced in a study of shared clonotypes between healthy human individuals. Libraries were prepared by immunoSEQ multiplex PCR; TCRdb keeps only in-frame clonotypes and omits some of them. The data contain about 700,000 clones, approximately 79% of them singletons. Sequencing was performed on memory CD4+ T cells sorted from blood. Every receptor here comes from a woman under 40 in good health. Both conserved end residues are part of each CDR3. Each record gives: CDR3 length, J gene, V gene, clone size, D gene, CDR3 protein, CDR3 DNA. The D gene is left open where the match is weak. Rows may omit the clone size; those that give it use once, few, many or a size class.

len: 15; j_gene: TRBJ2-1; v_gene: TRBV15; abundance: NA; d_gene: TRBD2; CDR3aa: CATSGGTSGYNEQFF; CDR3nt: TGTGCCACCAGCGGCGGGACTAGCGGCTACAATGAGCAGTTCTTC
len: 14; j_gene: TRBJ1-3; v_gene: TRBV27; abundance: NA; d_gene: TRBD1; CDR3aa: CASSSTGVGNTIYF; CDR3nt: TGTGCCAGCAGTTCCACAGGGGTTGGAAACACCATATATTTT
len: 15; j_gene: TRBJ1-2; v_gene: TRBV6-5; abundance: NA; d_gene: NA; CDR3aa: CASSYSNNIYYGYTF; CDR3nt: TGTGCCAGCAGTTACTCGAATAATATCTACTATGGCTACACCTTC
len: 15; j_gene: TRBJ2-3; v_gene: TRBV7-3; abundance: NA; d_gene: NA; CDR3aa: CASSVRLPLTDTQYF; CDR3nt: TGTGCCAGCAGCGTACGACTTCCCCTCACAGATACGCAGTATTTT
len: 15; j_gene: TRBJ1-5; v_gene: TRBV2; abundance: many; d_gene: NA; CDR3aa: CASRLGRDFYQPQHF; CDR3nt: TGTGCCAGCAGGCTAGGCCGAGACTTTTATCAGCCCCAGCATTTT
len: 14; j_gene: TRBJ1-1; v_gene: TRBV11-2; abundance: NA; d_gene: NA; CDR3aa: CASSSPGRNTEAFF; CDR3nt: TGTGCCAGCAGCTCTCCGGGGCGAAACACTGAAGCTTTCTTT
len: 14; j_gene: TRBJ2-7; v_gene: TRBV2; abundance: NA; d_gene: TRBD2; CDR3aa: CATLTSSGTYEQYF; CDR3nt: TGTGCCACCCTGACATCTAGCGGAACCTACGAGCAGTACTTC
len: 14; j_gene: TRBJ1-1; v_gene: TRBV19; abundance: NA; d_gene: NA; CDR3aa: CASRTGPLMTEAFF; CDR3nt: TGTGCCAGTAGGACGGGGCCCTTGATGACTGAAGCTTTCTTT
len: 15; j_gene: TRBJ2-1; v_gene: TRBV5-6; abundance: NA; d_gene: TRBD1; CDR3aa: CASSPLRTGNNEQFF; CDR3nt: TGTGCCAGCAGCCCTTTGAGGACAGGGAACAATGAGCAGTTCTTC
len: 14; j_gene: TRBJ1-5; v_gene: TRBV6-6; abundance: NA; d_gene: TRBD1; CDR3aa: CASTKGTGDQPQHF; CDR3nt: TGTGCCAGCACCAAGGGGACAGGGGATCAGCCCCAGCATTTT
len: 14; j_gene: TRBJ1-1; v_gene: TRBV28; abundance: NA; d_gene: TRBD1; CDR3aa: CASGSGGANTEAFF; CDR3nt: TGTGCCAGCGGATCAGGGGGCGCGAACACTGAAGCTTTCTTT
len: 12; j_gene: TRBJ1-4; v_gene: TRBV30; abundance: NA; d_gene: NA; CDR3aa: CAWSVEGEKLFF; CDR3nt: TGTGCCTGGAGTGTTGAGGGTGAAAAACTGTTTTTT
len: 15; j_gene: TRBJ1-3; v_gene: TRBV28; abundance: NA; d_gene: NA; CDR3aa: CASSSGPAIGNTIYF; CDR3nt: TGTGCCAGCAGTTCGGGACCGGCAATTGGAAACACCATATATTTT
len: 14; j_gene: TRBJ1-1; v_gene: TRBV5-6; abundance: NA; d_gene: NA; CDR3aa: CASSLAPVGTEAFF; CDR3nt: TGTGCCAGCAGCTTGGCCCCAGTTGGAACTGAAGCTTTCTTT
len: 15; j_gene: TRBJ2-7; v_gene: TRBV5-1; abundance: NA; d_gene: TRBD2; CDR3aa: CASSLSAGDFYEQYF; CDR3nt: TGCGCCAGCAGCTTGTCGGCGGGAGACTTCTACGAGCAGTACTTC
len: 15; j_gene: TRBJ2-1; v_gene: TRBV2; abundance: NA; d_gene: TRBD2; CDR3aa: CASRRLASSYNEQFF; CDR3nt: TGTGCCAGCAGAAGACTAGCGTCCTCCTACAATGAGCAGTTCTTC
len: 14; j_gene: TRBJ2-7; v_gene: TRBV15; abundance: NA; d_gene: NA; CDR3aa: CATSRGDTTYEQYF; CDR3nt: TGTGCCACCAGCAGGGGCGATACCACCTACGAGCAGTACTTC
len: 15; j_gene: TRBJ2-2; v_gene: TRBV19; abundance: NA; d_gene: NA; CDR3aa: CASSIQGANTGELFF; CDR3nt: TGTGCCAGTAGTATTCAGGGTGCGAACACCGGGGAGCTGTTTTTT
len: 14; j_gene: TRBJ2-5; v_gene: TRBV27; abundance: NA; d_gene: NA; CDR3aa: CASSSPRAAETQYF; CDR3nt: TGTGCCAGCAGTTCCCCTCGGGCCGCCGAGACCCAGTACTTC
len: 15; j_gene: TRBJ2-5; v_gene: TRBV7-7; abundance: once; d_gene: NA; CDR3aa: CASSSQGEGQETQYF; CDR3nt: TGTGCCAGCAGCTCCCAGGGGGAGGGTCAAGAGACCCAGTACTTC
len: 14; j_gene: TRBJ2-5; v_gene: TRBV2; abundance: few; d_gene: TRBD2; CDR3aa: CASGSRSGEGTQYF; CDR3nt: TGTGCCAGCGGATCCCGAAGCGGGGAGGGGACCCAGTACTTC
len: 15; j_gene: TRBJ2-3; v_gene: TRBV10-3; abundance: NA; d_gene: NA; CDR3aa: CAISEQAGGTDTQYF; CDR3nt: TGTGCCATCAGTGAACAGGCAGGGGGCACAGATACGCAGTATTTT
len: 13; j_gene: TRBJ2-7; v_gene: TRBV27; abundance: NA; d_gene: NA; CDR3aa: CASSLTRGDEQYF; CDR3nt: TGTGCCAGCAGTCTGACACGGGGCGACGAGCAGTACTTC
len: 16; j_gene: TRBJ2-6; v_gene: TRBV28; abundance: once; d_gene: NA; CDR3aa: CASSPQGSGGANVLTF; CDR3nt: TGTGCCAGCAGCCCTCAGGGGTCGGGTGGGGCCAACGTCCTGACTTTC
len: 15; j_gene: TRBJ2-3; v_gene: TRBV13; abundance: NA; d_gene: TRBD2; CDR3aa: CASSRGLAGGGTQYF; CDR3nt: TGTGCCAGCAGCCGAGGACTAGCGGGAGGAGGTACGCAGTATTTT
len: 16; j_gene: TRBJ2-5; v_gene: TRBV21-1; abundance: NA; d_gene: NA; CDR3aa: CASSCSRDRHQETQYF; CDR3nt: TGTGCCAGCAGCTGCAGCCGGGACAGGCACCAAGAGACCCAGTACTTC
len: 14; j_gene: TRBJ2-7; v_gene: TRBV7-9; abundance: NA; d_gene: TRBD2; CDR3aa: CASSTTSGSYEQYF; CDR3nt: TGTGCCAGCAGCACGACTAGCGGGTCCTACGAGCAGTACTTC
len: 13; j_gene: TRBJ2-5; v_gene: TRBV5-1; abundance: few; d_gene: NA; CDR3aa: CASSLDSGETQYF; CDR3nt: TGCGCCAGCAGCTTGGACAGCGGAGAGACCCAGTACTTC
len: 18; j_gene: TRBJ2-5; v_gene: TRBV5-4; abundance: once; d_gene: NA; CDR3aa: CASSLGGAVVAGQETQYF; CDR3nt: TGTGCCAGCAGCTTAGGGGGGGCTGTGGTAGCAGGTCAAGAGACCCAGTACTTC
len: 14; j_gene: TRBJ1-5; v_gene: TRBV6-5; abundance: NA; d_gene: NA; CDR3aa: CASKGGGSDQPQHF; CDR3nt: TGTGCCAGCAAAGGAGGAGGGTCGGATCAGCCCCAGCATTTT
len: 13; j_gene: TRBJ1-1; v_gene: TRBV10-2; abundance: few; d_gene: TRBD1; CDR3aa: CASRFRQGTEAFF; CDR3nt: TGCGCCAGCCGTTTCAGACAGGGGACTGAAGCTTTCTTT
len: 13; j_gene: TRBJ2-1; v_gene: TRBV15; abundance: NA; d_gene: NA; CDR3aa: CATSRGVRREEFF; CDR3nt: TGTGCCACCAGCAGAGGAGTGCGGCGGGAAGAGTTCTTC
len: 14; j_gene: TRBJ2-5; v_gene: TRBV9; abundance: NA; d_gene: NA; CDR3aa: CASSGGQVPETQYF; CDR3nt: TGTGCCTCCTCAGGCGGGCAGGTCCCAGAGACCCAGTACTTC
len: 14; j_gene: TRBJ2-5; v_gene: TRBV19; abundance: NA; d_gene: NA; CDR3aa: CASSITGAGETQYF; CDR3nt: TGTGCCAGTAGTATCACGGGGGCCGGGGAGACCCAGTACTTC
len: 15; j_gene: TRBJ2-7; v_gene: TRBV5-1; abundance: NA; d_gene: TRBD2; CDR3aa: CASSLQSGSSYEQYF; CDR3nt: TGCGCCAGCAGCTTGCAAAGCGGGAGCTCCTACGAGCAGTACTTC
len: 13; j_gene: TRBJ2-5; v_gene: TRBV10-1; abundance: NA; d_gene: NA; CDR3aa: CASSDPVQETQYF; CDR3nt: TGCGCCAGCAGTGACCCGGTCCAAGAGACCCAGTACTTC
len: 15; j_gene: TRBJ2-1; v_gene: TRBV6-1; abundance: NA; d_gene: TRBD1; CDR3aa: CASSEQGGRGGEQFF; CDR3nt: TGTGCCAGCAGTGAACAAGGGGGCCGAGGCGGGGAGCAGTTCTTC
len: 16; j_gene: TRBJ2-1; v_gene: TRBV7-7; abundance: NA; d_gene: TRBD2; CDR3aa: CASSLGLAGTYNEQFF; CDR3nt: TGTGCCAGCAGCTTAGGGCTAGCGGGGACATACAATGAGCAGTTCTTC
len: 16; j_gene: TRBJ1-3; v_gene: TRBV28; abundance: few; d_gene: NA; CDR3aa: CASSLITGSTGDTIYF; CDR3nt: TGTGCCAGCAGTCTCATAACCGGGTCTACCGGGGACACCATATATTTT
len: 15; j_gene: TRBJ2-1; v_gene: TRBV30; abundance: NA; d_gene: TRBD2; CDR3aa: CAWGATSGSYNEQFF; CDR3nt: TGTGCCTGGGGGGCGACTAGCGGGAGCTACAATGAGCAGTTCTTC
len: 13; j_gene: TRBJ2-4; v_gene: TRBV7-2; abundance: few; d_gene: NA; CDR3aa: CASRWDPKDIQYF; CDR3nt: TGTGCCAGCAGATGGGACCCGAAAGACATTCAGTACTTC
len: 21; j_gene: TRBJ2-1; v_gene: TRBV28; abundance: once; d_gene: TRBD2; CDR3aa: CASSSAGLAGDGTGRGNEQFF; CDR3nt: TGTGCCAGCAGTTCCGCAGGCCTAGCGGGAGACGGAACTGGAAGGGGCAATGAGCAGTTCTTC
len: 15; j_gene: TRBJ1-5; v_gene: TRBV5-8; abundance: NA; d_gene: TRBD1; CDR3aa: CASSPRTGSNQPQHF; CDR3nt: TGTGCCAGCAGCCCAAGGACAGGTAGCAATCAGCCCCAGCATTTT
len: 14; j_gene: TRBJ2-7; v_gene: TRBV30; abundance: NA; d_gene: NA; CDR3aa: CAWSGRTLTYEQYF; CDR3nt: TGTGCCTGGAGTGGACGGACTCTTACCTACGAGCAGTACTTC
len: 14; j_gene: TRBJ1-5; v_gene: TRBV19; abundance: once; d_gene: TRBD1; CDR3aa: CASIEGQGLGPQHF; CDR3nt: TGTGCCAGTATCGAGGGACAGGGTTTGGGGCCCCAGCATTTT
len: 16; j_gene: TRBJ1-3; v_gene: TRBV11-2; abundance: NA; d_gene: NA; CDR3aa: CASSLGLRGGGNTIYF; CDR3nt: TGTGCCAGCAGCTTAGGGTTACGGGGCGGTGGAAACACCATATATTTT